The clone carrying this T cell receptor (beta chain) was observed a few times. Its target is not known. TCRdb called the RT-PCR reads again in MiXCR, with one record for every CDR3 protein. Altogether under 200,000 distinct CDR3 sequences are present, around a tenth being singletons, with the ten largest covering 35% to 40%. The entry originates in a study of response to subunit inactivated influenza vaccine. The V end lost 0 bases, the J end lost 4 bases, and 18 bases lay between the germline ends. This CDR3 has 17 amino acids. Germline V lookup: CDR1 LGHNA, CDR2 YSLEER. General study points: The authors proposed limited new T cell recruitment per seasonal influenza vaccination.

The sequences come from CD8+ T cells sorted from PBMCs, collected about 23 months after vaccination. The TCR originated in a man aged 50 to 69 who received an inactivated influenza vaccine. This chain connects TRBV4-3 to TRBJ2-5; tentative D call: TRBD2 (7 bases). This chain's CDR3 is CASSQEGWGGARETQYF. The CDR3 DNA reads as TGCGCCAGCAGCCAAGAAGGATGGGGGGGGGCCCGAGAGACCCAGTACTTC.